Described below is a single TCR beta chain sequence and its context. Assay used: immunoSEQ multiplex PCR; TCRdb lists only in-frame clones, some missing. This sample has roughly 330,000 clones, with roughly 88% found just once. These data come from a study of blood T cell repertoires in COVID-19. Study summary: COVID-19 samples, acute and convalescent, were from the United States, Italy and Spain.

Cohort 3 donors counted as recovered after two negative PCRs, clearance, or resolved symptoms. The CDR3 covers 16 residues. V lost 2 bases, J lost 5 bases, and 3 bases stayed unmatched. CDR1 is SEHNR and CDR2 is FQNEAQ in the germline V gene (reference sequence). This TCR came from a young man who had recovered from COVID-19. Sequencing was performed on PBMCs or T cells enriched from blood (not recorded which). The chain links TRBV7-9 to TRBJ2-1, with 13 bases matching TRBD2. The CDR3, as DNA: TGTGCCAGCAGCTTAAGGGGACTAGCGGGGAACAATGAGCAGTTCTTC. Encoded protein: CASSLRGLAGNNEQFF. Looking up the rest from reference TRBV7-9 and TRBJ2-1 gives the full variable domain: DTGVSQNPRHKITKRGQNVTFRCDPISEHNRLYWYRQTLGQGPEFLTYFQNEAQLEKSRLLSDRFSAERPKGSFSTLEIQRTEQGDSAMYLCASSLRGLAGNNEQFFGPGTRLTVL.